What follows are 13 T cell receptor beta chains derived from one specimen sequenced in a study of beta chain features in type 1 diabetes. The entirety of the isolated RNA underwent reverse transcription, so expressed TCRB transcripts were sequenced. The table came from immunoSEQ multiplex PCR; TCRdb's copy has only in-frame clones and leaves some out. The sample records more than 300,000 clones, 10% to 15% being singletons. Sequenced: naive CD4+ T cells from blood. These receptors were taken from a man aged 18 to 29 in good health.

The CDR3 nucleotides read TGTGCCTGGAGTTTAGGACATACCAGAAAGCCCCAGCATTTT. It encodes CAWSLGHTRKPQHF. The chain couples TRBV30 to TRBJ1-5, with a possible D match to TRBD1 (5 bases). Germline V CDR1 and CDR2: GTSNPN, SVGIG (reference sequence). Trimming removed 2 bases at V and 8 bases at J, with 16 bases between. The CDR3 is 14 amino acids.

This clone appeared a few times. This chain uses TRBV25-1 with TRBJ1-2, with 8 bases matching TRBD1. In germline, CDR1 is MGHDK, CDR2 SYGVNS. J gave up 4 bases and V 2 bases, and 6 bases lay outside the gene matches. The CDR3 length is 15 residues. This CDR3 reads CASSEGTGPSYGYTF. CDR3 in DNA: TGTGCCAGCAGTGAAGGGACAGGTCCTTCCTATGGCTACACCTTC.

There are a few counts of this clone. This CDR3 is CASRLEGADQPQHF. DNA for the CDR3: TGTGCCAGCAGACTAGAGGGGGCTGATCAGCCCCAGCATTTT. The V and J genes are TRBV5-6 and TRBJ1-5; TRBD1 agrees at 7 bases. CDR3 length equals 14 residues. Germline CDR1 SGHDT, CDR2 YYEEEE. Losses at the gene ends were 5 bases for V and 5 bases for J; bases not matched to a gene: 7.

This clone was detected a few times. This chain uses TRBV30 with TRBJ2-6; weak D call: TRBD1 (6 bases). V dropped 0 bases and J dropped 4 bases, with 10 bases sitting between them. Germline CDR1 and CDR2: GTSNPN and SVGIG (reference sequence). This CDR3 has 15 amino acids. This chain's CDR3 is CAWSVQGPGANVLTF. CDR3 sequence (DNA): TGTGCCTGGAGTGTACAGGGTCCAGGGGCCAACGTCCTGACTTTC.

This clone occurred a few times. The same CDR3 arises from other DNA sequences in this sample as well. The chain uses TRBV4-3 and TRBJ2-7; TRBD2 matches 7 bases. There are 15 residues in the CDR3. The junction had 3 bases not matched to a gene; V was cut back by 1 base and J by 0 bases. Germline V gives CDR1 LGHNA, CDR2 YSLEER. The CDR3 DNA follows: TGCGCCAGCAGCCAAGGACTAGCAGGCTCCTACGAGCAGTACTTC. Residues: CASSQGLAGSYEQYF.

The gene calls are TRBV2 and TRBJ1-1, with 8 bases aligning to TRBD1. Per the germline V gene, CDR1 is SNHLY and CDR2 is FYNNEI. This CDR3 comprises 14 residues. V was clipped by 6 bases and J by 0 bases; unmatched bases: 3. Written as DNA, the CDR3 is TGTGCCAGCAGAGGGACAGGTTTGAACACTGAAGCTTTCTTT. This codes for CASRGTGLNTEAFF.

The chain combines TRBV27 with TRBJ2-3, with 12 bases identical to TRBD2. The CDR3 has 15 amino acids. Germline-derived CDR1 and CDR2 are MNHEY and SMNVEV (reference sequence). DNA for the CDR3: TGTGCTCGGGCTAGCGGGAGGGCCTGTTCAGATACGCAGTATTTT. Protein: CARASGRACSDTQYF.

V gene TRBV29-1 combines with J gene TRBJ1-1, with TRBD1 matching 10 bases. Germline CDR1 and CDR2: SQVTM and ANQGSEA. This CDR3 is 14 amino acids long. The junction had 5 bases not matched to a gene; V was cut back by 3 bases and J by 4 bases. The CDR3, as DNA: TGCAGCGTTGACGACAGGGGGCGCCGCACTGAAGCTTTCTTT. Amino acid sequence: CSVDDRGRRTEAFF.

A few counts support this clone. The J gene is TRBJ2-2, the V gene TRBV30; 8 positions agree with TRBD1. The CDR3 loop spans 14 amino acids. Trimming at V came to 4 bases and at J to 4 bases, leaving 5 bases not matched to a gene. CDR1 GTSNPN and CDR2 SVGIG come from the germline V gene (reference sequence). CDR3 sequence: CAWIRTGSTGELFF. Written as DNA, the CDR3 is TGTGCCTGGATTCGGACAGGGTCCACCGGGGAGCTGTTTTTT.

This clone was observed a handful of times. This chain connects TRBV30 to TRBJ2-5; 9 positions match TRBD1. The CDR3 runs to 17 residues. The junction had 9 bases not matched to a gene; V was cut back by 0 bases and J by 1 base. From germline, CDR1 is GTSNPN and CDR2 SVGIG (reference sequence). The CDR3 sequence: CAWSVGTGRGPQETQYF. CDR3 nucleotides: TGTGCCTGGAGTGTAGGGACAGGGAGGGGTCCCCAAGAGACCCAGTACTTC.

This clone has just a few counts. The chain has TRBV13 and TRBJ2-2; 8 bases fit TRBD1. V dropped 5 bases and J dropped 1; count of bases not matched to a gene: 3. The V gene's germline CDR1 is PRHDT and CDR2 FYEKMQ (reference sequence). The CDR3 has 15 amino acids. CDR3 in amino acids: CASSPGTGNTGELFF. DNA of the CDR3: TGTGCCAGCAGCCCCGGGACAGGGAACACCGGGGAGCTGTTTTTT.

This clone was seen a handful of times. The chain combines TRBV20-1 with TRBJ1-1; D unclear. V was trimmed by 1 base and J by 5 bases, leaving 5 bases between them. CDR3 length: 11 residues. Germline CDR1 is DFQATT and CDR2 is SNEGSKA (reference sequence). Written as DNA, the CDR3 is TGCAGTGCTAGAGTCCAGACTGAAGCTTTCTTT. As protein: CSARVQTEAFF.

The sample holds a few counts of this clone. The CDR3: CASSLSPGWYGYTF. The CDR3 DNA reads TGTGCCAGCAGTTTATCCCCGGGGTGGTATGGCTACACCTTC. The V and J genes are TRBV28 and TRBJ1-2; D call uncertain. The length of the CDR3 is 14 residues. V lost 1 base, J lost 5 bases, and 11 bases lay in between. From germline, CDR1 is MDHEN and CDR2 SYDVKM.